The sample holds many counts of the clone carrying this TCR beta chain. Its matching antigen is unknown. Naive, central memory, regulatory and stem cell-like memory cells within the CD4+ compartment were sorted using CD45RO/CCR7/CD25/CD127/CD95/CD27. CDR3 size: 15 residues. CDR1 is MNHNY and CDR2 is SVGAGI in the germline V gene (reference sequence). With 2 bases clipped from V and 1 base from J, the junction kept 3 bases outside the gene matches. These data belong to a study of beta chain features in type 1 diabetes. Regarding the study as a whole: Type 1 diabetes patients had moderately but significantly shorter TCRB CDR3s in all four CD4+ subsets. Healthy donors had naive, central memory and Treg TCRB repertoires that appeared less similar than those seen among patients.

Reverse transcription of all isolated RNA meant that expressed TCRB transcripts were sequenced. Profiling relied on immunoSEQ multiplex PCR, and the TCRdb table lists in-frame clones only, not all of them. The table lists about 140,000 clones, approximately 13% of them singletons. Sequencing was done on a sample of central memory CD4+ T cells from blood. This sequence was found in a man between 18 and 29 years old with type 1 diabetes. The V call is TRBV6-6, the J call TRBJ2-3, with 7 bases matching TRBD1. The CDR3 reads CASSYTGQGTDTQYF. DNA of the CDR3: TGTGCCAGCAGTTACACCGGACAGGGCACAGATACGCAGTATTTT.